This entry features one T cell receptor (beta chain) sequence. The antigen this receptor binds is unknown. No base-level quality is on record; no much larger clone is a single base apart. The data were produced on an Illumina HiSeq 1500. TCRdb ran its own pipeline on the public reads, namely fastp trimming at Q25 and MiXCR clone calling, and kept in-frame beta chains. Identical CDR3 protein sequences are pooled into one entry, listed with their most common genes and DNA. The sample table lists some 100,000 distinct CDR3 sequences, 20% to 30% of them with a count of one. The ten biggest clones cover about two fifths of the sample. The sample comes from a study of T cell repertoires in cytomegalovirus infection (dated by TCRdb to about 2019). In the study overall: Donor HLA type was relevant to the analysis, as public TCR beta signatures indicated carriage of CMV infection together with the matching HLA type.

Study-wide conclusions, independent of this receptor: The ex vivo response was dominated by HLA-C-restricted CMV-specific TCR beta clonotypes, and the single most frequent clonotype in two of eight donors was supplied by these HLA-C-restricted clonotypes. In both this cohort and an independent cohort of some 350 donors, the cumulative frequency of public TCR beta family members distinguished carriers of CMV infection plus the relevant HLA type.

The sequencing input was CD8+ T cells from PBMCs. The sequence came from a human donor in good health (CMV status not recorded). Some clones in this sample may be carry-over from other donors' samples.

The DNA is TGTGCCAGCAGCTCGGGGGGCAATCAGCCCCAGCATTTT. Translated, this is CASSSGGNQPQHF. The chain couples TRBV7-6 to TRBJ1-5; the D gene is possibly TRBD1, with 5 bases matching. The CDR3 runs 13 amino acids, cysteine and phenylalanine included. The entry retains the CDR3 DNA only, 39 bases that are in frame from base 1. Based on the germline V gene, the CDR1 and CDR2 sequences are SGHVS and FNYEAQ. The V end loses 4 bases and the J end loses 2 bases, and a stretch of 6 bases separates them.